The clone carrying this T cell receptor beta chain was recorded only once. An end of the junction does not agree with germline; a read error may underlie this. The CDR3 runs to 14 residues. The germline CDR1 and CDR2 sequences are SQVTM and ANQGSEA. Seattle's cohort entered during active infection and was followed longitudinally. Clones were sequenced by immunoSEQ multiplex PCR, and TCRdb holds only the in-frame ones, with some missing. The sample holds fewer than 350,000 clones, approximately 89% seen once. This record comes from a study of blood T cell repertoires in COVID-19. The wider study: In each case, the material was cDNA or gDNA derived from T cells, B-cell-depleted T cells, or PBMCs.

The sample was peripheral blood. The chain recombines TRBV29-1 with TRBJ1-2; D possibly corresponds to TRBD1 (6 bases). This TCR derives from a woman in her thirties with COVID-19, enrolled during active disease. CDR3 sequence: CSVEDGGDNSGYTF. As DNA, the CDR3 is TGCAGCGTTGAAGATGGGGGGGACAACTCTGGCTACACCTTC.